Listed here is a single T cell receptor beta chain. The antigen it binds to is not known. Per-base quality was not reported, and no clone a single base away is much larger than it. The library was built by means of the immunoSEQ multiplex PCR assay. T cell repertoires were profiled by deep sequencing of rearranged TCR beta loci, alongside multiparametric flow cytometry. TCRdb carries this immuneACCESS record with in-frame sequences only. Its versions omit some clonotypes, under half of them owing to an unresolved V gene in the studies checked, with the rest unexplained. This sample comprises approximately 65,000 clones, 80% to 90% of them detected only once. The biggest ten clones account for approximately 10% of the sample. This entry comes from a study of lymphopenia after photon versus proton radiotherapy (dated by TCRdb to 2018 to 2020). For the study in its entirety: The study compared the immunological effects of photon versus proton radiation therapy in patients with gastrointestinal tumors who developed high-grade lymphopenia. The cohort included roughly 18 patients with gastrointestinal tumors who developed lymphopenia after receiving either photon or proton therapy. The goal of the study was to characterize the differences between the two radiation modalities in how they affect the immune system.

Study-wide findings and limitations: Once the lymphocyte count had reached its nadir, the repertoires of photon-treated patients showed oligoclonal expansion, particularly of CD8+ Temra cells, and this expansion drove the decline in diversity. Proton-treated patients stayed relatively stable during treatment, while photon-treated patients lost naive T cells and TCR diversity and gained effector/memory populations. Across the cohort, among patients who died, a greater drop in TCR diversity after the nadir was inversely correlated with overall survival time. The authors looked at the survival association only in patients who died, and they framed better survival with proton therapy as a possibility rather than a demonstrated result.

In the germline V gene, CDR1 corresponds to SGHRS and CDR2 to YFSETQ. The V end gives up 2 bases and the J end 2 bases, leaving 3 bases in the junction not matched to a gene. The CDR3 has 15 amino acids, counting the end cysteine and phenylalanine. Only the CDR3 DNA is retained, 45 bases long and in frame from the first base. The receptor was derived from a man at least 80 years old with esophageal cancer. Recombination joined TRBV5-1 with TRBJ2-5, with TRBD2 identical over 10 junction bases. This specimen consisted of peripheral blood, obtained from a patient treated with proton-based radiotherapy. The bases read TGCGCCAGCAGCTTCTCTAGCGGGGGACAAGAGACCCAGTACTTC. It codes for CASSFSSGGQETQYF.